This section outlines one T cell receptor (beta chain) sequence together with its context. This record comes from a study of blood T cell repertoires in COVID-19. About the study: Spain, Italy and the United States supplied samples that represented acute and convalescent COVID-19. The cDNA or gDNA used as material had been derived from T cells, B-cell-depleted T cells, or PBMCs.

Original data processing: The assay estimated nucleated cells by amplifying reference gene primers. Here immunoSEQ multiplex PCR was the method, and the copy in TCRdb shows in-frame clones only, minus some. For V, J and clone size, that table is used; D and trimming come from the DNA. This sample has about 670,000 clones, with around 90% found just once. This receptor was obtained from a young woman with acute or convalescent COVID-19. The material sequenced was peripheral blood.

The CDR3 region has the DNA TGTGCCAGCAGCTCCTCAGGGGACTATGGCTACACCTTC. Amino acid sequence: CASSSSGDYGYTF. V gene TRBV11-1 combines with J gene TRBJ1-2; the D gene is possibly TRBD1 (6 bases). CDR3 size: 13 residues. The germline CDR1 and CDR2 sequences are SGHAT and FQDESV (reference sequence). Trimming cost V 4 bases and J 3 bases, with 9 bases left between them.